Following are 15 T cell receptor beta chains from one sample sequenced in a study of cytomegalovirus exposure and HLA in healthy donors. The PCR ran on 60 Vbeta and 13 Jbeta primers. TCRdb keeps only in-frame clones here, not all; method: immunoSEQ multiplex PCR. In the table there are over 150,000 clones, roughly 80% of which are singletons. Source material: PBMCs. These TCRs come from a man aged 45-65 years in good health and CMV-seropositive.

The CDR3 DNA sequence: TGTGCCAGCCGACTAGCAGGGGATACGCAGTATTTT. As protein: CASRLAGDTQYF. The rearrangement joins TRBV28 to TRBJ2-3, with 7 bases aligning to TRBD2. The CDR3 loop spans 12 amino acids. V lost 8 bases to trimming and J lost 6 bases; unmatched junction nucleotides: 5. Per the germline V gene, CDR1 is MDHEN and CDR2 is SYDVKM.

V usage is TRBV11-3 and J usage is TRBJ2-3, with 8 bases that match TRBD1. The ends lost 1 base at V and 9 bases at J; junction bases unmatched: 6. The germline CDR1 and CDR2 sequences are SGHNT and YENEEA. The CDR3 covers 14 residues. The CDR3 bases are TGTGCCAGCAGCTTAGGCAGGGGGCCGGAAACGCAGTATTTT. As protein: CASSLGRGPETQYF.

The chain links TRBV6-1 to TRBJ1-3; weak D call: TRBD1 (5 bases). With 5 bases removed from V and 0 bases from J, the gap between germline ends came to 11 bases. This CDR3 is built from 15 residues. Germline-derived CDR1 and CDR2 are MNHNS and SASEGT. In DNA form, the CDR3 reads TGTGCCAGCAGTTCACATGACAGCTCTGGAAACACCATATATTTT. Its protein is CASSSHDSSGNTIYF.

The CDR3 here is CASSLTGQPNNSPLHF. The CDR3 DNA follows: TGTGCCAGCAGCTTAACGGGACAGCCTAATAATTCACCCCTCCACTTT. This chain connects TRBV7-2 to TRBJ1-6, with 7 nucleotides matching TRBD1. The CDR3 spans 16 residues. The V segment lost 2 bases and the J segment 5 bases; nucleotides outside the gene matches: 6. Germline values: CDR1 SGHTA, CDR2 FQGNSA.

This clone was observed a few times. The chain has TRBV10-3 and TRBJ2-1; 10 nucleotides align to TRBD2. The CDR3 totals 14 residues. After removal of 8 bases from V and 8 bases from J, the junction contained 9 bases not matched to a gene. CDR1 and CDR2 from the germline V gene are ENHRY and SYGVKD. The CDR3 DNA is TGTGCCATCCGGGGAGCGGGAGGGGTATATGAGCAGTTCTTC. As protein: CAIRGAGGVYEQFF.

In this sample, this clone turned up a few times. V usage is TRBV7-9 and J usage is TRBJ2-1; the D gene is possibly TRBD2 (6 bases). Germline values: CDR1 SEHNR, CDR2 FQNEAQ (reference sequence). The germline V and J ends were trimmed by 0 bases and 2 bases, with 11 bases remaining between them. The length of the CDR3 is 16 residues. The DNA of the CDR3 is TGTGCCAGCAGCTTAGCGTCAGGACTAACCTACAATGAGCAGTTCTTC. Translating gives CASSLASGLTYNEQFF.

The chain links TRBV19 to TRBJ2-7, with 7 bases that match TRBD1. CDR3 length equals 13 residues. V shed 11 bases and J 5 bases; nucleotides not matched to a gene: 12. CDR1 is LNHDA, CDR2 SQIVND, per germline (reference sequence). DNA for the CDR3: TGTGCCGTCGCTCCGGACAGGATGAACGAGCAGTACTTC. Translated: CAVAPDRMNEQYF.

This clone was detected only once. The rearrangement joins TRBV11-3 to TRBJ1-1, with TRBD1 matching 9 bases. CDR1 is SGHNT, CDR2 YENEEA, per germline. Trimming cost V 5 bases and J 0 bases; bases outside gene matches: 4. The CDR3 totals 15 residues. CDR3 DNA: TGTGCCAGCAGCCTGGGACAGGGAATGAACACTGAAGCTTTCTTT. This codes for CASSLGQGMNTEAFF. The full variable domain, in which reference TRBV11-3 and TRBJ1-1 provide the parts outside the CDR3, is EAGVVQSPRYKIIEKKQPVAFWCNPISGHNTLYWYLQNLGQGPELLIRYENEEAVDDSQLPKDRFSAERLKGVDSTLKIQPAELGDSAVYLCASSLGQGMNTEAFFGQGTRLTVV.

This chain uses TRBV15 with TRBJ1-1, with D perhaps TRBD1 (6 bases). The germline V and J ends were trimmed by 0 bases and 4 bases, with 12 bases remaining between them. Per germline, CDR1 LNHNV and CDR2 YYDKDF (reference sequence). The CDR3 spans 15 residues. The CDR3 protein is CATSRDGGRGTEAFF. For the CDR3, the DNA is TGTGCCACCAGCAGAGATGGCGGCAGGGGCACTGAAGCTTTCTTT.

A remark on this clone: This sample includes further DNA sequences coding for the same CDR3. The chain uses TRBV19 and TRBJ1-5, with TRBD1 as a possible D gene (5 bases). The CDR3 has 14 residues. V lost 0 bases, J lost 5 bases, and 8 bases lay in between. The germline CDR1 and CDR2 sequences are LNHDA and SQIVND (reference sequence). The CDR3 DNA reads TGTGCCAGTAGTATAGAGCAGGGTCATCAGCCCCAGCATTTT. Translation gives CASSIEQGHQPQHF.

This clone was detected once. The J gene is TRBJ1-6, the V gene TRBV9; TRBD1 aligns across 8 bases. Unmatched junction bases numbered 7, after V lost 4 bases and J lost 10 bases. This CDR3 contains 14 residues. Per germline, CDR1 SGDLS and CDR2 YYNGEE. The CDR3 region has the DNA TGTGCCAGCAGCCTCGGACAGGGACACTCACCCCTCCACTTT. Encoded protein: CASSLGQGHSPLHF.

The chain employs TRBV15 and TRBJ2-1; 7 positions match TRBD2. Germline V CDR1 and CDR2: LNHNV, YYDKDF (reference sequence). J was trimmed by 10 bases and V by 0 bases; bases with no gene match: 3. This CDR3 contains 13 residues. In nucleotides, the CDR3 is TGTGCCACCAGCAGAGATCCACTAGCGGAGCAGTTCTTC. Its protein product is CATSRDPLAEQFF.

The V call is TRBV5-1, the J call TRBJ2-3; 7 bases are a match to TRBD2. Germline lookup yields CDR1 SGHRS and CDR2 YFSETQ. V shed 2 bases and J 4 bases; nucleotides not matched to a gene: 7. The length of the CDR3 is 15 residues. CDR3 protein: CASSLTTSLSDTQYF. CDR3 nucleotide sequence: TGCGCCAGCAGCTTAACGACTAGCCTTTCAGATACGCAGTATTTT.

This clone was recorded once. The chain links TRBV6-6 to TRBJ1-1; D not certain. The CDR3 length is 14 residues. The germline V gene has CDR1 MNHNY and CDR2 SVGAGI (reference sequence). Trimming shortened V by 8 bases and J by 3 bases, and 16 bases separated the two germline ends. The DNA of the CDR3 is TGTGCCAGCGGCTTTAGACTGAGGGACACTGAAGCTTTCTTT. It specifies CASGFRLRDTEAFF.

This clone was recorded once. The V call is TRBV9, the J call TRBJ1-1; 7 bases agree with TRBD1. V lost 3 bases, J lost 5 bases, and 4 bases stayed unmatched. This CDR3 has 13 amino acids. Looked up from germline, CDR1 is SGDLS and CDR2 is YYNGEE. DNA for the CDR3: TGTGCCAGCAGCGCCTTACAGGGGACTGAAGCTTTCTTT. This translates into CASSALQGTEAFF.